This is a list of T cell receptor beta chains from one sample in a study of T cell changes during pregnancy in multiple sclerosis. Clones were sequenced by immunoSEQ multiplex PCR, and TCRdb holds only the in-frame ones, with some missing. Of some 110,000 clones detected, 91% appear once; the ten largest clones hold 1.6%. The sequenced sample was peripheral blood, obtained before pregnancy. The receptors here all came from a female donor with multiple sclerosis, enrolled in a pregnancy study. Each CDR3 is given with its conserved first and last residue. D genes are given only for firm matches. The listing skips clone size in some rows; elsewhere it reads once, few, many or a size class.

D: .; length: 15; V: TRBV5-1; size: .; J: TRBJ2-5; CDR3: CASSLADQPGETQYF; DNA: TGCGCCAGCAGCTTGGCCGACCAGCCGGGAGAGACCCAGTACTTC
D: .; length: 13; V: TRBV29-1; size: .; J: TRBJ1-1; CDR3: CSAKDPLRAEAFF; DNA: TGCAGCGCCAAGGACCCCCTGAGGGCTGAAGCTTTCTTT
D: .; length: 13; V: TRBV6-5; size: .; J: TRBJ1-1; CDR3: CASSQPGRTEAFF; DNA: TGTGCCAGCAGTCAGCCAGGGCGCACTGAAGCTTTCTTT
D: .; length: 15; V: TRBV7-3; size: .; J: TRBJ2-3; CDR3: CASSARGASTDTQYF; DNA: TGTGCCAGCAGCGCCCGGGGGGCTAGCACAGATACGCAGTATTTT
D: TRBD2; length: 18; V: TRBV11-2; size: .; J: TRBJ2-1; CDR3: CASSPGGTSGRRGNEQFF; DNA: TGTGCCAGCAGCCCAGGGGGGACTAGCGGGAGGAGGGGCAATGAGCAGTTCTTC
D: TRBD1; length: 16; V: TRBV27; size: .; J: TRBJ2-5; CDR3: CASSLYPGQGKETQYF; DNA: TGTGCCAGCAGTCTCTACCCAGGACAGGGAAAAGAGACCCAGTACTTC
D: .; length: 13; V: TRBV27; size: .; J: TRBJ2-5; CDR3: CASKRQIQETQYF; DNA: TGTGCCAGCAAAAGACAGATCCAAGAGACCCAGTACTTC
D: TRBD1; length: 15; V: TRBV2; size: .; J: TRBJ2-2; CDR3: CASGGDRANTGELFF; DNA: TGTGCCAGCGGTGGGGACAGGGCGAACACCGGGGAGCTGTTTTTT
D: TRBD2; length: 16; V: TRBV6-6; size: .; J: TRBJ2-3; CDR3: CASSYTSGTFTDTQYF; DNA: TGTGCCAGCAGTTACACTAGCGGGACTTTCACAGATACGCAGTATTTT
D: .; length: 13; V: TRBV7-2; size: .; J: TRBJ2-5; CDR3: CASSSGLLETQYF; DNA: TGTGCCAGCAGCTCTGGGCTGCTCGAGACCCAGTACTTC
D: .; length: 14; V: TRBV19; size: .; J: TRBJ1-1; CDR3: CASSIPEGSTEAFF; DNA: TGTGCCAGTAGTATTCCTGAGGGCTCCACTGAAGCTTTCTTT
D: TRBD2; length: 16; V: TRBV5-1; size: .; J: TRBJ2-5; CDR3: CASSRGLAGEGETQYF; DNA: TGCGCCAGCAGCCGAGGACTAGCGGGAGAGGGAGAGACCCAGTACTTC
D: TRBD1; length: 15; V: TRBV6-1; size: .; J: TRBJ2-2; CDR3: CASSQGTANTGELFF; DNA: TGTGCCAGCAGCCAAGGGACAGCGAACACCGGGGAGCTGTTTTTT
D: .; length: 14; V: TRBV27; size: once; J: TRBJ1-1; CDR3: CASSSLSLNTEAFF; DNA: TGTGCCAGCAGTTCCTTGTCCTTGAACACTGAAGCTTTCTTT
D: .; length: 14; V: TRBV18; size: .; J: TRBJ1-3; CDR3: CASSSYSSGNTIYF; DNA: TGTGCCAGCTCATCGTACAGTTCTGGAAACACCATATATTTT
D: TRBD2; length: 14; V: TRBV11-3; size: once; J: TRBJ2-1; CDR3: CASSSGGSYNEQFF; DNA: TGTGCCAGCAGCTCGGGGGGCTCCTACAATGAGCAGTTCTTC
D: .; length: 18; V: TRBV28; size: .; J: TRBJ2-7; CDR3: CASSSRMNRDTFLEEQYF; DNA: TGTGCCAGCAGCTCAAGAATGAACCGGGACACGTTTCTGGAAGAGCAGTACTTC
D: .; length: 16; V: TRBV7-2; size: .; J: TRBJ2-1; CDR3: CASSFSSTGTYNEQFF; DNA: TGTGCCAGCAGCTTTTCGAGCACAGGTACCTACAATGAGCAGTTCTTC
D: .; length: 15; V: TRBV5-1; size: .; J: TRBJ1-4; CDR3: CASSLQGLNNEKLFF; DNA: TGCGCCAGCAGCCTGCAGGGGCTGAATAATGAAAAACTGTTTTTT
D: TRBD1; length: 15; V: TRBV5-4; size: .; J: TRBJ2-5; CDR3: CASSSLLTGSETQYF; DNA: TGTGCCAGCAGCTCCTTACTGACAGGGTCAGAGACCCAGTACTTC
D: .; length: 12; V: TRBV5-1; size: .; J: TRBJ2-7; CDR3: CASFKTSSEQYF; DNA: TGCGCCAGCTTTAAGACTAGTAGCGAGCAGTACTTC
D: TRBD1; length: 14; V: TRBV9; size: few; J: TRBJ1-6; CDR3: CASSETGDHSPLHF; DNA: TGTGCCAGCAGCGAGACAGGGGATCATTCACCCCTCCACTTT
D: TRBD2; length: 15; V: TRBV16; size: .; J: TRBJ2-2; CDR3: CASSLLAVDTGELFF; DNA: TGTGCCAGCAGCCTTCTAGCGGTCGACACCGGGGAGCTGTTTTTT
D: .; length: 14; V: TRBV7-9; size: few; J: TRBJ1-1; CDR3: CASSWTEMNTEAFF; DNA: TGTGCCAGCAGCTGGACAGAAATGAACACTGAAGCTTTCTTT
D: .; length: 14; V: TRBV7-8; size: .; J: TRBJ1-1; CDR3: CASSAGPQNTEAFF; DNA: TGTGCCAGCAGCGCGGGACCCCAGAACACTGAAGCTTTCTTT
D: TRBD2; length: 13; V: TRBV10-3; size: .; J: TRBJ2-7; CDR3: CAISGEGSNEQYF; DNA: TGTGCCATCAGTGGGGAGGGAAGCAACGAGCAGTACTTC
D: .; length: 16; V: TRBV4-2; size: .; J: TRBJ1-6; CDR3: CASSDSTSAYNSPLHF; DNA: TGTGCCAGCAGCGATTCGACATCAGCCTATAATTCACCCCTCCACTTT
D: .; length: 14; V: TRBV2; size: .; J: TRBJ2-1; CDR3: CASSDRLANNEQFF; DNA: TGTGCCAGCAGTGACCGCTTAGCCAACAATGAGCAGTTCTTC
D: .; length: 13; V: TRBV29-1; size: .; J: TRBJ1-3; CDR3: CSVVGLFENTIYF; DNA: TGCAGCGTTGTGGGACTGTTCGAAAACACCATATATTTT
D: .; length: 12; V: TRBV29-1; size: .; J: TRBJ1-2; CDR3: CSVEYSSYGYTF; DNA: TGCAGCGTTGAGTACAGCTCCTATGGCTACACCTTC
D: TRBD1; length: 13; V: TRBV4-1; size: .; J: TRBJ2-5; CDR3: CASSHRGSETQYF; DNA: TGCGCCAGCAGCCACAGGGGGTCTGAGACCCAGTACTTC
D: TRBD1; length: 15; V: TRBV7-9; size: .; J: TRBJ1-4; CDR3: CASSAGQGDNEKLFF; DNA: TGTGCCAGCAGCGCGGGACAGGGGGATAATGAAAAACTGTTTTTT
D: TRBD1; length: 14; V: TRBV29-1; size: .; J: TRBJ1-1; CDR3: CSVDWDRMNTEAFF; DNA: TGCAGCGTTGACTGGGACAGAATGAACACTGAAGCTTTCTTT
D: .; length: 12; V: TRBV7-2; size: .; J: TRBJ2-7; CDR3: CASSLSYGEQYF; DNA: TGTGCCAGCAGCTTGTCGTACGGCGAGCAGTACTTC
D: .; length: 14; V: TRBV15; size: few; J: TRBJ1-1; CDR3: CATSSQTQGGKAFF; DNA: TGTGCCACCAGCTCGCAGACACAGGGAGGGAAAGCTTTCTTT
D: .; length: 13; V: TRBV7-2; size: .; J: TRBJ1-5; CDR3: CASSQTGNQPQHF; DNA: TGTGCCAGCAGCCAAACAGGGAATCAGCCCCAGCATTTT
D: TRBD2; length: 15; V: TRBV6-5; size: .; J: TRBJ2-1; CDR3: CASSGSGGNYNEQFF; DNA: TGTGCCAGCAGCGGGAGCGGGGGTAATTACAATGAGCAGTTCTTC